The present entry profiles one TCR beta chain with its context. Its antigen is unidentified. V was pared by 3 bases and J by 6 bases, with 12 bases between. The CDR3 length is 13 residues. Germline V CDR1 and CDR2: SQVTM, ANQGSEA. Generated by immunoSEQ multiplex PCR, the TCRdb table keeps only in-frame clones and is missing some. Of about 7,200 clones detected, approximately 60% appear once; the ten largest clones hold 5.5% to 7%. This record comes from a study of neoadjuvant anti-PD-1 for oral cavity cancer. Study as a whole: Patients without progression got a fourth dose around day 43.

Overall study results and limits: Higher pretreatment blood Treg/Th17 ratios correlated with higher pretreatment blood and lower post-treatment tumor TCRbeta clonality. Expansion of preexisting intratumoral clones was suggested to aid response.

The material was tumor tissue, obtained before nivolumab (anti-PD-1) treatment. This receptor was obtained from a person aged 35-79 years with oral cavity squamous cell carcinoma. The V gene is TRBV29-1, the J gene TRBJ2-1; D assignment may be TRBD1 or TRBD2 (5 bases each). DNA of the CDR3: TGCAGCGTTGAGACGGGGCAAAGCAATGAGCAGTTCTTC. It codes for CSVETGQSNEQFF.